This paragraph reports one T cell receptor beta chain. This sample is part of a study of OX40 agonist ivuxolimab in advanced cancers. The germline gives CDR1 SGHTS, CDR2 YDEGEE. The CDR3 consists of 15 residues. V lost 0 bases, J lost 1 base, and 8 bases lay in between. The method was immunoSEQ multiplex PCR; TCRdb's version includes in-frame clones alone and lacks a portion of them. The table has around 70,000 clones, around four fifths seen once. The chain uses TRBV5-8 and TRBJ1-5; D is ambiguous. The sequenced sample was CD4+ or CD8+ T cells sorted from blood, obtained in a trial of the OX40 agonist ivuxolimab. The source is an adult with an advanced solid tumor such as melanoma, head and neck, liver or kidney cancer. The CDR3 is CASSLVGGSNQPQHF. The CDR3 DNA is TGTGCCAGCAGCTTGGTGGGAGGAAGCAATCAGCCCCAGCATTTT.